These 32 T cell receptor beta chains share one sample of origin, sequenced in a study of T cell repertoires in cytomegalovirus infection. One entry per CDR3 protein results from TCRdb running MiXCR on the reads. The data contain fewer than 350,000 distinct CDR3 sequences, about 28% of them seen just once; the ten biggest clones take up approximately 20%. What these receptors recognize is not known. This specimen consisted of cultured PBMCs, obtained from culture after CMV antigen stimulation. These receptors were collected from a human donor in good health (CMV status not recorded). Some clones in this sample may be carry-over from other donors' samples.

This clonotype was observed many times. The V and J genes are TRBV11-3 and TRBJ2-1; D possibly corresponds to TRBD2 (5 bases). In germline, CDR1 is SGHNT, CDR2 YENEEA. The CDR3 is made up of 13 amino acids. V lost 6 bases and J lost 8, with 14 bases in between. As DNA, the CDR3 is TGTGCCAGCAGTTGGGGAGAGTGGGATGAGCAGTTCTTC. Amino acid sequence: CASSWGEWDEQFF.

This sequence joins TRBV19 and TRBJ1-2, with D possibly being TRBD1 (5 bases). The CDR3 is made up of 14 amino acids. Trimming took 2 bases from V and 2 from J, leaving 9 bases between them. Germline V gives CDR1 LNHDA, CDR2 SQIVND (reference sequence). The CDR3 is CASSIFQGNYGYTF. In DNA form, the CDR3 reads TGTGCCAGTAGTATATTCCAGGGAAACTATGGCTACACCTTC.

This clonotype was picked up a small number of times. This chain joins TRBV28 and TRBJ1-1; D ambiguous. Germline values: CDR1 MDHEN, CDR2 SYDVKM. The V end was cut by 10 bases, the J end by 0 bases, with 18 bases between. This CDR3 region has 15 residues. Here the CDR3 reads CATIQILQLNTEAFF. The CDR3 nucleotides read TGTGCCACCATCCAAATACTACAGTTGAACACTGAAGCTTTCTTT. Full variable domain (outside the CDR3, taken from reference TRBV28 and TRBJ1-1): DVKVTQSSRYLVKRTGEKVFLECVQDMDHENMFWYRQDPGLGLRLIYFSYDVKMKEKGDIPEGYSVSREKKERFSLILESASTNQTSMYLCATIQILQLNTEAFFGQGTRLTVV.

In this sample, this clonotype turned up once. Relative to the germline gene, one junction end is altered; a read error may explain this. The J gene is TRBJ2-1, the V gene TRBV4-1; TRBD2 matches 7 bases. The CDR3 is made up of 16 amino acids. Germline V gives CDR1 MGHRA, CDR2 YSYEKL. This CDR3 is CASSQEGSGTYNEQFF. CDR3 DNA: TGTGCCAGCAGCCAAGAGGGGAGCGGGACTTACAATGAGCAGTTCTTC.

The V call is TRBV7-3, the J call TRBJ2-1, with D tentatively TRBD1 (6 bases). CDR1 and CDR2 (germline): SGHTA, FQGTGA. V lost 5 bases and J 0 bases, leaving 17 bases between the germline ends. CDR3 size: 17 residues. The CDR3 region has the DNA TGTGCCAGCAGCGCTCGCTGGGGGCGGACCTCCTACAATGAGCAGTTCTTC. Translation gives CASSARWGRTSYNEQFF.

The rearrangement joins TRBV10-3 to TRBJ2-5, with 8 bases aligning to TRBD1. Germline V gene sequence: CDR1 ENHRY, CDR2 SYGVKD. Losses at the gene ends were 2 bases for V and 2 bases for J; bases not matched to a gene: 1. There are 14 residues in the CDR3. The CDR3 region is CAISETGGQETQYF. The DNA of the CDR3 is TGTGCCATCAGTGAGACAGGGGGTCAAGAGACCCAGTACTTC.

This clonotype was recorded many times. The chain recombines TRBV20-1 with TRBJ2-1; 7 nucleotides line up with TRBD2. CDR1 and CDR2 from the germline V gene are DFQATT and SNEGSKA (reference sequence). This CDR3 spans 16 amino acids. Trimming at V came to 0 bases and at J to 10 bases, leaving 15 bases not matched to a gene. The CDR3 bases are TGCAGTGCTAGAGATCCCGCCGGGGGAGGGCCGAGCGAGCAGTTCTTC. This sequence encodes CSARDPAGGGPSEQFF.

The chain is built from TRBV12-3 or TRBV12-4 and TRBJ1-2; D perhaps matches TRBD1 (6 bases). The CDR3 is made up of 12 amino acids. The germline V and J ends were trimmed by 6 bases and 6 bases, with 11 bases remaining between them. CDR3 sequence reads: CASSRQEDGYTF. As DNA, the CDR3 is TGTGCCAGCAGCCGACAGGAGGATGGCTACACCTTC.

This clonotype has a handful of counts. V and J are TRBV7-2 and TRBJ1-5; 11 bases line up with TRBD1. This CDR3 region has 14 residues. V lost 4 bases and J lost 8; bases outside the gene matches: 4. Looked up from germline, CDR1 is SGHTA and CDR2 is FQGNSA. The DNA for the CDR3 is TGTGCCAGCAGCTCGACGGGACAGGGGGAGCCCCAGCATTTT. Protein sequence: CASSSTGQGEPQHF.

The V call is TRBV19, the J call TRBJ1-5; maybe TRBD1 (5 bases). Trimming cost V 3 bases and J 0 bases, with 9 bases left between them. The germline CDR1 and CDR2 sequences are LNHDA and SQIVND (reference sequence). This CDR3 contains 15 residues. In nucleotides, the CDR3 is TGTGCCAGTAGTATTCAGGGCCATAGCAATCAGCCCCAGCATTTT. Its translation: CASSIQGHSNQPQHF.

The chain uses TRBV4-2 and TRBJ1-1; D is possibly TRBD1 (6 bases). CDR3 size: 17 residues. CDR1 is LGHNA and CDR2 is YNFKEQ in the germline V gene. V lost 0 bases to trimming and J lost 4 bases, with 18 bases between them. The CDR3 reads CASSQEGMIQGVTEAFF. The CDR3 coding sequence is TGTGCCAGCAGCCAAGAAGGAATGATACAGGGAGTCACTGAAGCTTTCTTT.

The J gene is TRBJ1-1, the V gene TRBV13; D remains unclear. Per germline, CDR1 PRHDT and CDR2 FYEKMQ (reference sequence). The CDR3 has 17 residues. The germline V and J ends were trimmed by 2 bases and 5 bases, with 21 bases remaining between them. The DNA of the CDR3 is TGTGCCAGCAGCTTACGCCACTCAGGAGGGCGATGGACTGAAGCTTTCTTT. This encodes CASSLRHSGGRWTEAFF.

The chain links TRBV6-6 to TRBJ1-5, with TRBD1 identical over 12 bases. This CDR3 spans 18 amino acids. CDR1 is MNHNY and CDR2 is SVGAGI in the germline V gene (reference sequence). The ends lost 8 bases at V and 2 bases at J; junction bases unmatched: 13. This CDR3 reads CASARDRGRDIGNQPQHF. The CDR3 nucleotides read TGTGCCAGCGCCAGGGACAGGGGGCGCGATATTGGCAATCAGCCCCAGCATTTT.

In its sample, this clonotype was seen many times. The chain couples TRBV6-6 to TRBJ1-2; 7 bases align to TRBD1. Germline V gene sequence: CDR1 MNHNY, CDR2 SVGAGI (reference sequence). The CDR3 sequence is 15 residues long. Losses at the gene ends were 4 bases for V and 4 bases for J; bases not matched to a gene: 9. This CDR3 is CASSSLGQASYGYTF. DNA for the CDR3: TGTGCCAGCAGTTCCCTAGGACAGGCCTCCTATGGCTACACCTTC.

The chain employs TRBV7-6 and TRBJ1-4; D unresolved. This CDR3 comprises 12 residues. Germline values: CDR1 SGHVS, CDR2 FNYEAQ. V lost 4 bases, J lost 8 bases, and 8 bases lay in between. The CDR3 protein is CASSSTEEKLFF. The CDR3 bases are TGTGCCAGCAGCTCGACGGAAGAAAAACTGTTTTTT.

The rearrangement joins TRBV6-5 to TRBJ2-7; TRBD2 agrees at 9 bases. This CDR3 has 15 residues. Losses at the gene ends were 6 bases for V and 6 bases for J; bases not matched to a gene: 12. The germline V gene has CDR1 MNHEY and CDR2 SVGAGI. The CDR3: CASSPPGSGGSEQYF. DNA of the CDR3: TGTGCCAGCAGCCCACCGGGTAGCGGGGGATCCGAGCAGTACTTC.

This clonotype was seen a handful of times. The chain recombines TRBV28 with TRBJ2-3, with 11 bases lining up with TRBD2. The CDR3 contains 14 residues. Germline values: CDR1 MDHEN, CDR2 SYDVKM. Unmatched junction bases numbered 6, after V lost 7 bases and J lost 6 bases. CDR3 DNA sequence: TGTGCCAGCACAACTAGCGGGAGTGCGGATACGCAGTATTTT. Encoded protein: CASTTSGSADTQYF.

CDR3 in DNA: TGTGCCAGCAGCGCCCGAGTTGGGGGCTGGGTGTACACTGAAGCTTTCTTT. Residues: CASSARVGGWVYTEAFF. V is TRBV11-2 and J is TRBJ1-1, with a weak D call TRBD1 (6 bases). CDR1 is SGHAT and CDR2 is FQNNGV in the germline V gene. The CDR3 is made up of 17 amino acids. Trimming left V 5 bases short and J 3 bases short, with 22 bases between.

This clonotype was seen only a few times. V gene TRBV5-6 combines with J gene TRBJ1-2; possibly TRBD1 for D (6 bases). In germline, CDR1 is SGHDT, CDR2 YYEEEE. The germline V and J ends were trimmed by 2 bases and 4 bases, with 18 bases remaining between them. CDR3 length: 16 residues. The CDR3, as DNA: TGTGCCAGCAGCTTTGGAACAGGGAAGTTTAGCTATGGCTACACCTTC. Translated: CASSFGTGKFSYGYTF.

The CDR3 is CASGFHRTGTSNTGELFF. In DNA, the CDR3 is TGTGCTAGTGGTTTCCACCGCACCGGGACATCGAACACCGGGGAGCTGTTTTTT. The chain recombines TRBV12-5 with TRBJ2-2; TRBD1 might be the D (6 bases). With 3 bases removed from V and 0 bases from J, the gap between germline ends came to 17 bases. CDR3 length equals 18 residues. Germline CDR1 reads LGHNT; CDR2 reads FRNRAP.

This clonotype has a count of ten or more. The chain couples TRBV7-2 to TRBJ1-1; 7 bases fit TRBD1. V dropped 5 bases and J dropped 3; count of bases not matched to a gene: 9. Looked up from germline, CDR1 is SGHTA and CDR2 is FQGNSA. The CDR3 loop spans 15 amino acids. CDR3 nucleotides: TGTGCCAGCAGCCCAGAACAGGGGTTGTACACTGAAGCTTTCTTT. The encoded protein is CASSPEQGLYTEAFF. The full variable domain, with the rest looked up from reference TRBV7-2 and TRBJ1-1, is GAGVSQSPSNKVTEKGKDVELRCDPISGHTALYWYRQSLGQGLEFLIYFQGNSAPDKSGLPSDRFSAERTGGSVSTLTIQRTQQEDSAVYLCASSPEQGLYTEAFFGQGTRLTVV.

This clonotype turned up a few times. The chain joins TRBV5-5 to TRBJ1-6; D ambiguous. CDR3 length: 15 amino acids. Germline V lookup: CDR1 SGHKS, CDR2 YYEKEE (reference sequence). The germline V and J ends were trimmed by 0 bases and 6 bases, with 10 bases remaining between them. The CDR3 DNA reads TGTGCCAGCAGCTTGGGGCCGGGAACTAATTCACCCCTCCACTTT. This sequence encodes CASSLGPGTNSPLHF.

This clonotype occurred a few times. The V and J genes are TRBV27 and TRBJ2-5, with D hard to call. CDR3 length: 16 amino acids. Germline CDR1 MNHEY, CDR2 SMNVEV (reference sequence). Trimming pared 5 bases from V and 1 base from J, leaving 17 bases between. DNA for the CDR3: TGTGCCAGCAGTATTTTGAATACCGGCCGCCAAGAGACCCAGTACTTC. It codes for CASSILNTGRQETQYF.

This clonotype was seen ten or more times. This may arise from a read error, as a much more abundant clone is one base away. The CDR3 DNA reads as TGTGCCAGCAGCCAGAACTCCTACGAGCAGTACTTC. Residues: CASSQNSYEQYF. The chain couples TRBV7-2 to TRBJ2-7, with no clear D. Germline loops: CDR1 SGHTA, CDR2 FQGNSA. V lost 5 bases, J lost 0 bases, and 5 bases lay in between. This CDR3 is built from 12 residues.

This clonotype occurred a few times. This chain links TRBV7-3 with TRBJ2-7; D gene uncertain. This CDR3 is 14 amino acids long. V was clipped by 2 bases and J by 1 base, with 9 bases between them. In germline, CDR1 is SGHTA, CDR2 FQGTGA. The CDR3 nucleotides are TGTGCCAGCAGCTTATGGCAGTTGTCCTACGAGCAGTACTTC. It yields the protein CASSLWQLSYEQYF. The full variable domain, completed using reference TRBV7-3 and TRBJ2-7, is GAGVSQTPSNKVTEKGKYVELRCDPISGHTALYWYRQSLGQGPEFLIYFQGTGAADDSGLPNDRFFAVRPEGSVSTLKIQRTERGDSAVYLCASSLWQLSYEQYFGPGTRLTVT.

CDR3 residues: CASSRVETHEQYF. In DNA, the CDR3 is TGTGCCAGCAGTCGGGTAGAGACCCACGAGCAGTACTTC. The chain joins TRBV2 to TRBJ2-7; unclear D gene. This CDR3 has 13 amino acids. V lost 5 bases and J lost 5, with 13 bases in between. Germline V lookup: CDR1 SNHLY, CDR2 FYNNEI.

Here the CDR3 DNA reads TGTGCCAGCAGTTTCCGGCTGCAGAACACCGGGGAGCTGTTTTTT. This codes for CASSFRLQNTGELFF. This chain links TRBV28 with TRBJ2-2; the D is unclear. The germline V gene encodes CDR1 MDHEN and CDR2 SYDVKM. The CDR3 contains 15 residues. With 3 bases removed from V and 1 base from J, the gap between germline ends came to 9 bases.

The sample holds many counts of this clonotype. The chain carries TRBV11-2 and TRBJ1-1; 7 nucleotides align to TRBD1. V gave up 3 bases and J gave up 8 bases; unmatched junction bases: 9. CDR1 SGHAT and CDR2 FQNNGV come from the germline V gene. The CDR3 has 14 residues. CDR3 protein: CASSLGTESPEAFF. The CDR3 region has the DNA TGTGCCAGCAGCTTGGGGACAGAGTCACCAGAAGCTTTCTTT.

This clonotype was detected only a few times. This rearrangement joins TRBV5-1 to TRBJ2-7; perhaps TRBD1 as D (6 bases). The germline V gene encodes CDR1 SGHRS and CDR2 YFSETQ. The CDR3 runs to 18 residues. V dropped 0 bases and J dropped 0 bases, with 19 bases sitting between them. Here the CDR3 DNA reads TGCGCCAGCAGCTTGGTACCCCGGACAGTTTCATACTCCTACGAGCAGTACTTC. Protein: CASSLVPRTVSYSYEQYF. The variable domain in full, completed from reference TRBV5-1 and TRBJ2-7, reads KAGVTQTPRYLIKTRGQQVTLSCSPISGHRSVSWYQQTPGQGLQFLFEYFSETQRNKGNFPGRFSGRQFSNSRSEMNVSTLELGDSALYLCASSLVPRTVSYSYEQYFGPGTRLTVT.

The rearrangement links TRBV7-9 to TRBJ2-5, with unresolved D. Germline V gene sequence: CDR1 SEHNR, CDR2 FQNEAQ (reference sequence). V was pared by 7 bases and J by 5 bases, with 26 bases between. This CDR3 is 17 amino acids long. The chain's CDR3 is CASIPTAGSSGGETQYF. The CDR3 bases are TGTGCCAGCATTCCAACCGCAGGTTCCTCTGGTGGGGAGACCCAGTACTTC.

V is TRBV7-6 and J is TRBJ2-5; 7 bases align to TRBD1. Germline V gene lookup returns CDR1 SGHVS and CDR2 FNYEAQ. J was trimmed by 6 bases and V by 3 bases; bases with no gene match: 4. This CDR3 contains 13 residues. As DNA, the CDR3 is TGTGCCAGCAGCTTCGACAGGGTGCAGACCCAGTACTTC. Its translation: CASSFDRVQTQYF.

The table lists this clonotype with many counts. The gene calls are TRBV19 and TRBJ1-1; no clear D. This CDR3 has 14 amino acids. Germline-derived CDR1 and CDR2 are LNHDA and SQIVND (reference sequence). Trimming removed 3 bases from V and 1 base from J, with 9 bases in between. CDR3 in DNA: TGTGCCAGTAGTATTGATAGGGAGAACACTGAAGCTTTCTTT. Its translation is CASSIDRENTEAFF.